This TCR beta chain stems from a study of response to subunit inactivated influenza vaccine. General study results and limits: That few new T cells are recruited by each seasonal influenza vaccination was the authors' suggestion.

The V gene lost 6 bases and the J gene lost 1 base, with 14 bases spanning the gap. Germline lookup yields CDR1 SQVTM and CDR2 ANQGSEA. The CDR3 length is 14 residues. In this sample, this clonotype turned up a few times. The target antigen is unknown. MiXCR, run by TCRdb on the RT-PCR reads, gives a single entry per CDR3 protein. The data show hundreds of thousands of distinct CDR3 sequences, 15% to 19% seen once. The origin of this receptor is a man aged 45-65 years who received an inactivated influenza vaccine. The sample here was PBMCs from blood, taken approximately 13 days after vaccination. The rearrangement joins TRBV29-1 to TRBJ2-3; D ambiguous. CDR3 DNA sequence: TGCAGCGTACAAACACAGAGACGCACAGATACGCAGTATTTT. This encodes CSVQTQRRTDTQYF.